This is a list of T cell receptor beta chains from one sample in a study of blood T cell repertoires in COVID-19. Measured with immunoSEQ multiplex PCR; TCRdb has only the in-frame clones, and not every one. This sample has tens of thousands of clones; roughly nine tenths occur once, and the top ten carry about 4.8%. Input material: peripheral blood. These receptors were collected from a man in his fifties or sixties with COVID-19, enrolled during active disease. Each CDR3 is given with its conserved first and last residue.

cdr3_aa	j_call	v_call
CASSLGSMNTEAFF	TRBJ1-1	TRBV11-3
CASSQGGGGDTQYF	TRBJ2-3	TRBV4-1
CSASFGAGANEQYF	TRBJ2-7	TRBV20-1
CASSPSTRVSSYNEQFF	TRBJ2-1	TRBV18
CASSVVGETYEQYF	TRBJ2-7	TRBV9
CAISVNKGALNGYTF	TRBJ1-2	TRBV10-3
CASSTGTGDNEQFF	TRBJ2-1	TRBV7-7
CASSPPGLARTGELFF	TRBJ2-2	TRBV19
CASSLSSGRLYYEQYF	TRBJ2-7	TRBV11-2
CASSLADEQFF	TRBJ2-1	TRBV18
CASSPGQVSSNEKLFF	TRBJ1-4	TRBV5-8
CATSDWTSGPLGTQYF	TRBJ2-5	TRBV24-1
CASSRVIAGNTGELFF	TRBJ2-2	TRBV18
CASSRAPTGTNSPLHF	TRBJ1-6	TRBV4-1
CASPTSSGLAGAWDEQYF	TRBJ2-7	TRBV28
CAWSASGRGRVGETQYF	TRBJ2-5	TRBV30
CSVELRGLSYNEQFF	TRBJ2-1	TRBV29-1
CASSSGFGTDTQYF	TRBJ2-3	TRBV6-2/TRBV6-3
CASSPPSTSGSEDTQYF	TRBJ2-3	TRBV13
CASSLRGWNTQYF	TRBJ2-5	TRBV27
CASSVVGSGSHTDTQYF	TRBJ2-3	TRBV9
CSVGGGSPYEQYF	TRBJ2-7	TRBV29-1
CASSITMGQGVDGYTF	TRBJ1-2	TRBV19
CASSERGVRGYTF	TRBJ1-2	TRBV2
CASSTGQEGDTIYF	TRBJ1-3	TRBV6-1
CASSSVGDRIPGNTEAFF	TRBJ1-1	TRBV27
CASSPLQISTDTQYF	TRBJ2-3	TRBV7-6
CASSLAGGELFF	TRBJ2-2	TRBV7-3
CASSQNVEGQEKLFF	TRBJ1-4	TRBV3-1/TRBV3-2
CASSLIGQEQYF	TRBJ2-7	TRBV28
CASSHQREEAYEQYF	TRBJ2-7	TRBV19
CASSKEVDGTSVYEQYF	TRBJ2-7	TRBV21-1
CASSDTRQVTYEQYF	TRBJ2-7	TRBV2
CASSEETALETQYF	TRBJ2-5	TRBV6-1
CASSPWELNTEAFF	TRBJ1-1	TRBV19
CASSPRDRNGYGYTF	TRBJ1-2	TRBV3-1/TRBV3-2
CASSPRHSEYEAFF	TRBJ1-1	TRBV6-5
CATSRAGGEKLFF	TRBJ1-4	TRBV24-1
CASSSVLAGGDEQYF	TRBJ2-7	TRBV5-1
CASPPGGRGGTDTQYF	TRBJ2-3	TRBV28
CASSSVGGRFGEQFF	TRBJ2-1	TRBV5-1
CAWSISGVKLFF	TRBJ1-4	TRBV30
CASSLASRGSSYNEQFF	TRBJ2-1	TRBV7-2
CATSDLRGGADTQYF	TRBJ2-3	TRBV24-1
CASTPVLLAEPTDTQYF	TRBJ2-3	TRBV3-1/TRBV3-2
CASSEALDNQPQHF	TRBJ1-5	TRBV2
CASSMRGQVDYEQYF	TRBJ2-7	TRBV19
CASSSLQGATYEQYF	TRBJ2-7	TRBV13
CASSRSGTGYEAFF	TRBJ1-1	TRBV5-8
CASSVGGQETQYF	TRBJ2-5	TRBV9
CASSLGLAEYNEQFF	TRBJ2-1	TRBV3-1/TRBV3-2
CAWSPDISNQPQHF	TRBJ1-5	TRBV30
CASSQDSTGELFF	TRBJ2-2	TRBV3-1/TRBV3-2
CASSAGNTEAFF	TRBJ1-1	TRBV28
CASSLQVTEAFF	TRBJ1-1	TRBV28
CAISEFGVSGPPYTGELFF	TRBJ2-2	TRBV10-3
CASSPSGGAGQPQHF	TRBJ1-5	TRBV28
CASGRLAGGTRDEQFF	TRBJ2-1	TRBV25-1
CASSSRGSGRQIF	TRBJ2-1	TRBV11-3